Listed below are T cell receptor beta chains from one sample, sequenced in a study of cytomegalovirus exposure and HLA in healthy donors. The table came from immunoSEQ multiplex PCR; TCRdb's copy has only in-frame clones and leaves some out. This sample has about 57,000 clones; 55% to 85% occur once, and the top ten carry over 8%. Material for sequencing was PBMCs. Receptors were obtained from a woman between 45 and 60 years old in good health and CMV-seronegative. The CDR3 runs from the conserved cysteine through the conserved F or W. Each record gives: J gene, V gene, D gene, clone size, CDR3 protein, CDR3 DNA. The D gene is left open where the match is weak. Not every row has a clone size; where given, it reads once, few, many or a size class.

>TRBJ2-7|TRBV5-1|NA|NA
CASSHDRAPGYEQYF
TGCGCCAGCAGCCATGACCGGGCCCCGGGGTACGAGCAGTACTTC
>TRBJ1-3|TRBV7-2|NA|NA
CASSFFSQNTIYF
TGTGCCAGCAGCTTCTTCTCTCAGAACACCATATATTTT
>TRBJ1-5|TRBV30|NA|once
CAWSVGEPQHF
TGTGCCTGGAGTGTCGGGGAGCCCCAGCATTTT
>TRBJ2-3|TRBV6-1|TRBD2|NA
CASSVGLAYPDTQYF
TGTGCCAGCAGTGTCGGACTAGCTTACCCAGATACGCAGTATTTT
>TRBJ1-2|TRBV10-3|NA|NA
CAISAETSGYTF
TGTGCCATCAGTGCGGAGACTTCAGGCTACACCTTC
>TRBJ1-5|TRBV19|NA|NA
CASSTRDYQPQHF
TGTGCCAGTAGTACCCGGGATTATCAGCCCCAGCATTTT
>TRBJ2-2|TRBV5-1|NA|NA
CASRSPGELFF
TGCGCCAGCAGGAGTCCCGGGGAGCTGTTTTTT
>TRBJ2-1|TRBV10-3|NA|NA
CAISEPIRRERENEQFF
TGTGCCATCAGTGAGCCCATTAGACGGGAACGTGAGAATGAGCAGTTCTTC
>TRBJ1-1|TRBV6-1|NA|few
CASSEGGGTNPFF
TGTGCCAGCAGTGAAGGGGGAGGGACTAATCCTTTCTTT
>TRBJ1-5|TRBV10-3|NA|NA
CAIVQQGNQPQHF
TGTGCCATCGTACAACAGGGAAATCAGCCCCAGCATTTT
>TRBJ2-5|TRBV4-2|NA|once
CASSQPPGVETQYF
TGTGCCAGCAGCCAACCCCCAGGGGTAGAGACCCAGTACTTC
>TRBJ2-2|TRBV2|TRBD1|NA
CASRALTGGPGELFF
TGTGCCAGCAGGGCCTTGACAGGGGGCCCCGGGGAGCTGTTTTTT
>TRBJ1-1|TRBV30|TRBD1|NA
CAWSTGGAEAFF
TGTGCCTGGAGTACAGGGGGGGCTGAAGCTTTCTTT
>TRBJ2-1|TRBV4-1|NA|NA
CASSQEAQLSYNEQFF
TGCGCCAGCAGCCAAGAGGCACAGCTCTCCTACAATGAGCAGTTCTTC
>TRBJ2-7|TRBV6-1|TRBD2|NA
CASRLASGPYEQYF
TGTGCCAGCAGATTGGCTAGCGGGCCATACGAGCAGTACTTC
>TRBJ2-7|TRBV7-9|TRBD2|few
CASSLSGGSYEQYF
TGTGCCAGCAGCTTATCGGGAGGCTCCTACGAGCAGTACTTC
>TRBJ2-7|TRBV7-8|NA|NA
CASSLEGRGGIEQYF
TGTGCCAGCAGCTTAGAGGGTAGGGGGGGGATCGAGCAGTACTTC
>TRBJ2-7|TRBV7-2|TRBD2|NA
CASSRGVGYEQYF
TGTGCCAGCAGCCGGGGGGTAGGGTACGAGCAGTACTTC
>TRBJ1-1|TRBV18|NA|NA
CASSLAPGGQQNTEAFF
TGTGCCAGCTCACTTGCGCCGGGAGGACAGCAGAACACTGAAGCTTTCTTT
>TRBJ2-7|TRBV4-3|TRBD1|few
CASSQVDRGYEQYF
TGCGCCAGCAGCCAAGTGGACAGGGGGTACGAGCAGTACTTC
>TRBJ2-1|TRBV28|NA|NA
CASSLYASSYNEQFF
TGTGCCAGCAGTTTATACGCGTCATCCTACAATGAGCAGTTCTTC
>TRBJ1-2|TRBV5-1|TRBD1|NA
CASSFGQGGSGYTF
TGCGCCAGCAGCTTCGGACAGGGTGGGTCTGGCTACACCTTC
>TRBJ2-2|TRBV19|NA|NA
CASSQQVSGELFF
TGTGCCAGTAGTCAACAGGTTTCGGGGGAGCTGTTTTTT
>TRBJ2-1|TRBV5-7|TRBD2|few
CASSLKRGKNEQFF
TGTGCCAGCAGCCTAAAGCGGGGAAAGAATGAGCAGTTCTTC
>TRBJ2-2|TRBV30|TRBD2|NA
CAWADSGGAVGELFF
TGTGCCTGGGCTGATAGCGGGGGGGCCGTCGGGGAGCTGTTTTTT
>TRBJ2-3|TRBV30|NA|NA
CAWSSGPRSSQYF
TGTGCCTGGAGTAGTGGTCCTCGGAGTTCGCAGTATTTT
>TRBJ1-5|TRBV30|TRBD1|once
CAWSMTGDQPQHF
TGTGCCTGGAGTATGACAGGGGATCAGCCCCAGCATTTT
>TRBJ1-2|TRBV2|NA|once
CASSEGAGINYGYTF
TGTGCCAGCAGTGAAGGCGCCGGGATTAACTATGGCTACACCTTC
>TRBJ2-3|TRBV5-1|TRBD2|NA
CASSLQGLREGTQYF
TGCGCCAGCAGCCTTCAGGGGTTGCGGGAGGGAACGCAGTATTTT
>TRBJ1-2|TRBV5-6|NA|NA
CASSFDGTPYGYTF
TGTGCCAGCAGCTTCGACGGGACACCCTATGGCTACACCTTC
>TRBJ2-1|TRBV18|TRBD1|few
CASSHSRGPGEQFF
TGTGCCAGCTCACATTCCAGGGGGCCCGGTGAGCAGTTCTTC